The next 24 T cell receptor beta chains were all read from a single sample in a study of Graves' ophthalmopathy and Graves' hyperthyroidism. The authors amplified TCR beta CDR3 regions from RNA transcripts. HTBI primers were used in a first-round RT-PCR, which preceded a second-round multiplex PCR. TCRdb re-called the multiplex PCR reads through MiXCR, storing one row per CDR3 protein. Among about 1.1 million distinct CDR3 sequences listed, about two fifths were seen once. Sequencing was carried out using peripheral blood or thyroid tissue (not recorded which). The receptor set was obtained from an adult man with Graves' hyperthyroidism.

In this sample, this clonotype turned up many times. The V call is TRBV2, the J call TRBJ1-4; D is unresolved. V was pared by 2 bases and J by 4 bases, with 5 bases between. The germline gives CDR1 SNHLY, CDR2 FYNNEI. The CDR3 extends over 13 amino acids. This CDR3 reads CASSEMRNEKLFF. CDR3 nucleotides: TGTGCCAGCAGTGAAATGCGTAATGAAAAACTGTTTTTT.

This chain connects TRBV25-1 to TRBJ2-5, with D perhaps matching TRBD2 (6 bases). CDR1 and CDR2 from the germline V gene are MGHDK and SYGVNS. The CDR3 consists of 16 residues. V lost 3 bases, J lost 7 bases, and 21 bases lay in between. In nucleotides, the CDR3 is TGTGCCAGCAGTGACGCGGGGAGAGGACTCCGCATGACCCAGTACTTC. This gives the protein CASSDAGRGLRMTQYF.

CDR3 DNA sequence: TGCAGTGCTAGAGACATAGGACAGGTGAACACTGAAGCTTTCTTT. Translation gives CSARDIGQVNTEAFF. The chain is built from TRBV20-1 and TRBJ1-1, with 7 bases that match TRBD1. V was clipped by 0 bases and J by 0 bases; unmatched bases: 4. Per the germline V gene, CDR1 is DFQATT and CDR2 is SNEGSKA (reference sequence). The CDR3 has 15 amino acids.

The V call is TRBV11-2, the J call TRBJ2-5; the match to TRBD1 covers 10 bases. V lost 5 bases to trimming and J lost 4 bases; unmatched junction nucleotides: 7. This CDR3 region has 15 residues. Germline CDR1 and CDR2: SGHAT and FQNNGV. The CDR3 loop reads CASSPGTGVGETQYF. CDR3 DNA sequence: TGTGCCAGCAGCCCTGGGACAGGGGTCGGAGAGACCCAGTACTTC.

The chain links TRBV7-8 to TRBJ1-6, with TRBD1 identical over 7 bases. V shed 11 bases and J 7 bases; nucleotides not matched to a gene: 11. Germline CDR1 reads SGHVS; CDR2 reads FQNEAQ. This CDR3 contains 14 residues. The CDR3 loop is CAWGVQGRNSPLHF. CDR3 coding DNA: TGTGCCTGGGGTGTACAGGGGCGGAATTCACCCCTCCACTTT.

The sample holds many counts of this clonotype. The V call is TRBV7-2, the J call TRBJ1-1; no reliable D call. The CDR3 loop spans 13 amino acids. Germline CDR1 is SGHTA and CDR2 is FQGNSA. V was pared by 6 bases and J by 2 bases, with 10 bases between. The CDR3 region has the DNA TGTGCCAGCAGACGAGAAGGCAACACTGAAGCTTTCTTT. This translates into CASRREGNTEAFF.

The chain joins TRBV29-1 to TRBJ1-1; D is unresolved. Per germline, CDR1 SQVTM and CDR2 ANQGSEA. With 1 base removed from V and 1 base from J, the gap between germline ends came to 4 bases. The CDR3 runs to 12 residues. The CDR3 DNA reads as TGCAGCGTTGAAGGGGGGAACACTGAAGCTTTCTTT. It translates to CSVEGGNTEAFF.

This clonotype was observed many times. The chain is built from TRBV20-1 and TRBJ1-2, with D possibly matching TRBD1 (6 bases). In germline, CDR1 is DFQATT, CDR2 SNEGSKA (reference sequence). The CDR3 extends over 15 amino acids. Trimming cost V 0 bases and J 0 bases, with 11 bases left between them. CDR3 loop: CSARDPDRTNYGYTF. CDR3 nucleotides: TGCAGTGCTAGAGATCCCGACAGGACTAACTATGGCTACACCTTC.

The CDR3 nucleotides read TGTGCCGCAGCGATGGGCAGTAATTCACCCCTCCACTTT. It yields the protein CAAAMGSNSPLHF. The chain combines TRBV6-5 with TRBJ1-6; no definite D call. Germline CDR1 and CDR2: MNHEY and SVGAGI. The CDR3 consists of 13 residues. V lost 11 bases and J lost 6, with 14 bases in between.

The gene calls are TRBV5-1 and TRBJ1-1, with a tentative D call TRBD1 (5 bases). V was shortened by 6 bases and J by 0 bases, with 21 bases between the two germline ends. Looked up from germline, CDR1 is SGHRS and CDR2 is YFSETQ. The CDR3 runs 17 residues. For the CDR3, the DNA is TGCGCCAGCACTCTGGGGGTGGGACCGGGCATGAACACTGAAGCTTTCTTT. Translated: CASTLGVGPGMNTEAFF.

This clonotype turned up a few times. The chain carries TRBV12-3 or TRBV12-4 and TRBJ1-2; D remains unclear. This CDR3 spans 14 amino acids. Trimming shortened V by 6 bases and J by 2 bases, and 13 bases separated the two germline ends. In DNA form, the CDR3 reads TGTGCCAGCAGCACCCGGTCGGTAAACTATGGCTACACCTTC. Its protein is CASSTRSVNYGYTF.

This clonotype was recorded many times. The chain is built from TRBV7-8 and TRBJ1-6; 7 nucleotides line up with TRBD1. Germline V gene sequence: CDR1 SGHVS, CDR2 FQNEAQ. The CDR3 sequence is 14 residues long. V shed 4 bases, J shed 6 bases, and the junction held 3 bases outside the gene matches. Here the CDR3 reads CASSSGTVNSPLHF. Here the CDR3 DNA reads TGTGCCAGCAGCTCAGGGACAGTTAATTCACCCCTCCACTTT.

There are many counts of this clonotype. The V and J genes are TRBV15 and TRBJ1-2; TRBD1 matches 9 bases. The CDR3 runs to 13 residues. CDR1 LNHNV and CDR2 YYDKDF come from the germline V gene (reference sequence). With 6 bases clipped from V and 8 bases from J, the junction kept 7 bases outside the gene matches. Written as DNA, the CDR3 is TGTGCCACCAGTTGGGACAGGGCCGGCGGCTACACCTTC. It translates to CATSWDRAGGYTF.

This clonotype has ten or more counts. The chain uses TRBV29-1 and TRBJ2-7; maybe TRBD1 (6 bases). The germline gives CDR1 SQVTM, CDR2 ANQGSEA. Trimming removed 4 bases at V and 1 base at J, with 20 bases between. The CDR3 has 16 amino acids. The CDR3 loop is CSVVGLTGTRSYEQYF. The CDR3 coding sequence is TGCAGCGTTGTAGGGTTGACAGGAACCCGGTCCTACGAGCAGTACTTC.

This clonotype has only one observation. The chain recombines TRBV7-8 with TRBJ2-3, with TRBD2 matching over 8 bases. Germline loops: CDR1 SGHVS, CDR2 FQNEAQ. The V gene end was trimmed by 5 bases and the J gene end by 2 bases; junction bases not matched to a gene: 15. This CDR3 is 18 amino acids long. The CDR3 coding sequence is TGTGCCAGCAGCGGGACCCTTGGTCGAGCGGGGGTCACAGATACGCAGTATTTT. Translation: CASSGTLGRAGVTDTQYF.

The chain is built from TRBV11-2 and TRBJ1-4, with 8 bases matching TRBD1. Trimming at V came to 2 bases and at J to 8 bases, leaving 10 bases not matched to a gene. Germline CDR1 SGHAT, CDR2 FQNNGV. This CDR3 contains 16 residues. CDR3 sequence (DNA): TGTGCCAGCAGCTTAATAGGGGGGACAGGAGCCGAAAAACTGTTTTTT. Translating it yields CASSLIGGTGAEKLFF.

The V call is TRBV7-9, the J call TRBJ2-7, with 7 bases matching TRBD2. V shed 1 base and J 3 bases; nucleotides not matched to a gene: 12. The CDR3 spans 17 residues. Germline lookup yields CDR1 SEHNR and CDR2 FQNEAQ (reference sequence). As DNA, the CDR3 is TGTGCCAGCAGCTTAGTGGGGGGGTCGGGAGTCCTCTACGAGCAGTACTTC. Its protein product is CASSLVGGSGVLYEQYF.

This chain's CDR3 is CASSVYRDRAYGYTF. For the CDR3, the DNA is TGTGCCAGCAGTGTTTACCGGGACAGGGCGTATGGCTACACCTTC. The V and J genes are TRBV12-3 or TRBV12-4 and TRBJ1-2; 9 bases map to TRBD1. J gave up 5 bases and V 5 bases, and 9 bases lay outside the gene matches. This CDR3 contains 15 residues.

J is TRBJ2-7 and V is TRBV15, with TRBD2 matching 7 bases. The CDR3 has 14 amino acids. V shed 4 bases, J shed 2 bases, and the junction held 5 bases outside the gene matches. The germline CDR1 and CDR2 sequences are LNHNV and YYDKDF (reference sequence). DNA of the CDR3: TGTGCCACCAGCAATTCGACTAGCACCTACGAGCAGTACTTC. It codes for CATSNSTSTYEQYF.

V usage is TRBV12-3 or TRBV12-4 and J usage is TRBJ1-4, with TRBD1 identical over 7 bases. Trimming at V came to 5 bases and at J to 12 bases, leaving 3 bases not matched to a gene. CDR3 length: 11 amino acids. The CDR3 is CASSRQGQLFF. The CDR3 DNA reads TGTGCCAGCAGTCGACAGGGCCAACTGTTTTTT.

The chain links TRBV24-1 to TRBJ2-7; maybe TRBD2 (7 bases). The V gene's germline CDR1 is KGHDR and CDR2 SFDVKD. The CDR3 consists of 17 residues. Trimming shortened V by 4 bases and J by 7 bases, and 25 bases separated the two germline ends. CDR3 DNA: TGTGCCACCAGTGACCCTCGGGGGGCGGACTCCTACAATGAGCAGTACTTC. Amino acids: CATSDPRGADSYNEQYF.

This clonotype was seen ten or more times. The chain couples TRBV7-2 to TRBJ2-7; D might be TRBD1 or TRBD2, each matching 5 bases. The germline V gene encodes CDR1 SGHTA and CDR2 FQGNSA. The germline V and J ends were trimmed by 6 bases and 5 bases, with 17 bases remaining between them. The CDR3 has 14 residues. The CDR3 is CASSLYQGVDEQYF. CDR3 sequence (DNA): TGTGCCAGCAGTTTGTATCAGGGAGTTGACGAGCAGTACTTC.

In its sample, this clonotype was seen many times. This chain uses TRBV6-5 with TRBJ1-2, with D perhaps matching TRBD1 (6 bases). With 2 bases removed from V and 6 bases from J, the gap between germline ends came to 13 bases. Germline CDR1 MNHEY, CDR2 SVGAGI. The CDR3 is 14 residues long. This CDR3 reads CASSYRGGANGYTF. DNA of the CDR3: TGTGCCAGCAGTTACCGTGGGGGCGCCAATGGCTACACCTTC.

This clonotype was counted ten times or more. The chain employs TRBV15 and TRBJ2-5, with D possibly TRBD2 on 6 matching bases. Germline CDR1 LNHNV, CDR2 YYDKDF (reference sequence). The CDR3 runs 15 residues. V was trimmed by 1 base and J by 5 bases, leaving 14 bases between them. Here the CDR3 DNA reads TGTGCCACCAGCAGAGTTGGCGGGGTGCTGGAGACCCAGTACTTC. It codes for CATSRVGGVLETQYF.